Below, one TCR beta chain is given with its context. Its cognate antigen is unknown. Each 10 ml fresh peripheral blood draw supplied the PBMCs. RNA transcripts were the template for amplifying TCR beta CDR3 regions. During a first-round RT-PCR of the TCR CDR3, the HTBI primer set was used. TCRdb reprocessed the multiplex PCR reads via MiXCR and lists one record per CDR3 protein. The sample contains 400,000 to 600,000 distinct CDR3 sequences, 20% of which appear only once. This CDR3 is built from 16 residues. Trimming removed 4 bases at V and 3 bases at J, with 18 bases between. CDR1 is MNHEY and CDR2 is SVGAGI in the germline V gene. These data come from a study of T cells in Graves' hyperthyroidism and ophthalmopathy. Study-level background: Upon initial diagnosis and before any treatment, peripheral blood was collected.

Whole-study findings and limits: In the blood, most expanded thyroid clonotypes above 0.001 appeared as well. Patients with ophthalmopathy were separated from those with stable hyperthyroidism by a 13 V-J model.

The source is a man between 18 and 35 years old with Graves' hyperthyroidism. This chain uses TRBV6-5 with TRBJ1-1; D perhaps matches TRBD1 (5 bases). Material: blood. DNA of the CDR3: TGTGCCAGCAGTTCGGGGCAGGGTACGGGGTACACTGAAGCTTTCTTT. Amino acids: CASSSGQGTGYTEAFF.